This T cell receptor (beta chain) was retrieved from a study of OX40 agonist ivuxolimab in advanced cancers. Measured with immunoSEQ multiplex PCR; TCRdb has only the in-frame clones, and not every one. Of fewer than 75,000 clones listed, about 89% were seen once; the top ten hold approximately 0.78%. The V gene's germline CDR1 is SGHDN and CDR2 FVKESK. The CDR3 is 15 amino acids. V gave up 3 bases and J gave up 3 bases; unmatched junction bases: 7. The starting material was CD4+ or CD8+ T cells sorted from blood, obtained in a trial of the OX40 agonist ivuxolimab. The gene calls are TRBV14 and TRBJ1-1; 7 nucleotides agree with TRBD1. This TCR was recovered from an adult with an advanced solid tumor such as melanoma, head and neck, liver or kidney cancer. The CDR3 coding sequence is TGTGCCAGCAGCCACCGACAGGGCGGGTACACTGAAGCTTTCTTT. Translating gives CASSHRQGGYTEAFF.